The source of this T cell receptor beta chain is a study of CD8 T cells in Susac syndrome (dated by TCRdb to the late 2010s). With respect to the entire study: The study used repertoire sequencing to test whether antigen drove CD8+ T cell activation and differentiation in Susac syndrome.

Notes on this clonotype: The specificity of this receptor is unknown. No much larger clonotype is one base removed from it; base qualities were not supplied.

General findings and caveats noted by the study authors: The number of individuals in the TCR sequencing and HLA analysis was acknowledged as relatively small.

Peripheral blood CD8+ and CD4+ T cells from healthy donors, Susac syndrome patients and multiple sclerosis patients were profiled using high-throughput TCR beta sequencing. Healthy donors were included as age- and sex-matched controls. CD8+ TEMRA cells were enriched by FACS, while bulk CD8+ and CD4+ T cells were purified by magnetic negative isolation. Blood was drawn into EDTA tubes, processed within 24 hours, and PBMCs were isolated by density gradient centrifugation. PBMCs intended for TCR sequencing were cryopreserved in liquid nitrogen and thawed later in a water bath at 37 degrees C. The sorted or isolated CD4+, CD8+ and CD8+ TEMRA cells reached a purity of at least 90%. RNA was extracted using the RNeasy kit, and roughly 0.45 to 1 microgram was reverse transcribed with random hexamers. TCR beta CDR3 regions were amplified with the immunoSEQ multiplex PCR assay covering 54 Vbeta and 13 Jbeta segments. To correct PCR amplification bias, a synthetic template baseline was used for both primer optimization and computational correction. Per the source publication's procedure: Reads were annotated to V, D and J genes per IMGT and analyzed with immunoSEQ Analyzer, keeping only productive sequences. Clonality was calculated as one minus the Shannon entropy normalized by log2 of the number of productive unique sequences. For each patient and control, public and private clones were evaluated among the 100 most prevalent clones. Clones were defined as Susac-specific if absent from the healthy and MS cohorts, from under 1,200 published viral clones and from other ImmuneACCESS disease sequences. The public reads were reprocessed in TCRdb via fastp at Q25 and MiXCR, keeping in-frame beta chains. Identical CDR3 protein sequences are pooled into one entry, listed with their most common genes and DNA. TCRdb's processing, not the study's, gives the V and J calls here. This sample gives 150,000 to 200,000 distinct CDR3 sequences in total; around 94% of them show up just once. The ten largest clones take up around 0.14% of the sample.

As encoded in the germline V gene (reference sequence), CDR1 is DFQATT while CDR2 is SNEGSKA. The CDR3 runs 15 residues from the cysteine to the phenylalanine. Kept here is only the CDR3 DNA, which spans 45 bases and is read in frame from base 1. Trimming leaves V shorter by 5 bases and J shorter by 0 bases, with the junction holding 7 bases beyond the gene matches. The clonotype was recovered from a human donor in good health. Sequences were obtained from CD4+ T cells from PBMCs. The chain uses TRBV20-1 and TRBJ2-3; TRBD2 lines up with 8 middle nucleotides. The CDR3 reads CSAAAAGGSTDTQYF. The sequenced DNA is TGCAGTGCTGCCGCCGCGGGGGGCAGCACAGATACGCAGTATTTT.